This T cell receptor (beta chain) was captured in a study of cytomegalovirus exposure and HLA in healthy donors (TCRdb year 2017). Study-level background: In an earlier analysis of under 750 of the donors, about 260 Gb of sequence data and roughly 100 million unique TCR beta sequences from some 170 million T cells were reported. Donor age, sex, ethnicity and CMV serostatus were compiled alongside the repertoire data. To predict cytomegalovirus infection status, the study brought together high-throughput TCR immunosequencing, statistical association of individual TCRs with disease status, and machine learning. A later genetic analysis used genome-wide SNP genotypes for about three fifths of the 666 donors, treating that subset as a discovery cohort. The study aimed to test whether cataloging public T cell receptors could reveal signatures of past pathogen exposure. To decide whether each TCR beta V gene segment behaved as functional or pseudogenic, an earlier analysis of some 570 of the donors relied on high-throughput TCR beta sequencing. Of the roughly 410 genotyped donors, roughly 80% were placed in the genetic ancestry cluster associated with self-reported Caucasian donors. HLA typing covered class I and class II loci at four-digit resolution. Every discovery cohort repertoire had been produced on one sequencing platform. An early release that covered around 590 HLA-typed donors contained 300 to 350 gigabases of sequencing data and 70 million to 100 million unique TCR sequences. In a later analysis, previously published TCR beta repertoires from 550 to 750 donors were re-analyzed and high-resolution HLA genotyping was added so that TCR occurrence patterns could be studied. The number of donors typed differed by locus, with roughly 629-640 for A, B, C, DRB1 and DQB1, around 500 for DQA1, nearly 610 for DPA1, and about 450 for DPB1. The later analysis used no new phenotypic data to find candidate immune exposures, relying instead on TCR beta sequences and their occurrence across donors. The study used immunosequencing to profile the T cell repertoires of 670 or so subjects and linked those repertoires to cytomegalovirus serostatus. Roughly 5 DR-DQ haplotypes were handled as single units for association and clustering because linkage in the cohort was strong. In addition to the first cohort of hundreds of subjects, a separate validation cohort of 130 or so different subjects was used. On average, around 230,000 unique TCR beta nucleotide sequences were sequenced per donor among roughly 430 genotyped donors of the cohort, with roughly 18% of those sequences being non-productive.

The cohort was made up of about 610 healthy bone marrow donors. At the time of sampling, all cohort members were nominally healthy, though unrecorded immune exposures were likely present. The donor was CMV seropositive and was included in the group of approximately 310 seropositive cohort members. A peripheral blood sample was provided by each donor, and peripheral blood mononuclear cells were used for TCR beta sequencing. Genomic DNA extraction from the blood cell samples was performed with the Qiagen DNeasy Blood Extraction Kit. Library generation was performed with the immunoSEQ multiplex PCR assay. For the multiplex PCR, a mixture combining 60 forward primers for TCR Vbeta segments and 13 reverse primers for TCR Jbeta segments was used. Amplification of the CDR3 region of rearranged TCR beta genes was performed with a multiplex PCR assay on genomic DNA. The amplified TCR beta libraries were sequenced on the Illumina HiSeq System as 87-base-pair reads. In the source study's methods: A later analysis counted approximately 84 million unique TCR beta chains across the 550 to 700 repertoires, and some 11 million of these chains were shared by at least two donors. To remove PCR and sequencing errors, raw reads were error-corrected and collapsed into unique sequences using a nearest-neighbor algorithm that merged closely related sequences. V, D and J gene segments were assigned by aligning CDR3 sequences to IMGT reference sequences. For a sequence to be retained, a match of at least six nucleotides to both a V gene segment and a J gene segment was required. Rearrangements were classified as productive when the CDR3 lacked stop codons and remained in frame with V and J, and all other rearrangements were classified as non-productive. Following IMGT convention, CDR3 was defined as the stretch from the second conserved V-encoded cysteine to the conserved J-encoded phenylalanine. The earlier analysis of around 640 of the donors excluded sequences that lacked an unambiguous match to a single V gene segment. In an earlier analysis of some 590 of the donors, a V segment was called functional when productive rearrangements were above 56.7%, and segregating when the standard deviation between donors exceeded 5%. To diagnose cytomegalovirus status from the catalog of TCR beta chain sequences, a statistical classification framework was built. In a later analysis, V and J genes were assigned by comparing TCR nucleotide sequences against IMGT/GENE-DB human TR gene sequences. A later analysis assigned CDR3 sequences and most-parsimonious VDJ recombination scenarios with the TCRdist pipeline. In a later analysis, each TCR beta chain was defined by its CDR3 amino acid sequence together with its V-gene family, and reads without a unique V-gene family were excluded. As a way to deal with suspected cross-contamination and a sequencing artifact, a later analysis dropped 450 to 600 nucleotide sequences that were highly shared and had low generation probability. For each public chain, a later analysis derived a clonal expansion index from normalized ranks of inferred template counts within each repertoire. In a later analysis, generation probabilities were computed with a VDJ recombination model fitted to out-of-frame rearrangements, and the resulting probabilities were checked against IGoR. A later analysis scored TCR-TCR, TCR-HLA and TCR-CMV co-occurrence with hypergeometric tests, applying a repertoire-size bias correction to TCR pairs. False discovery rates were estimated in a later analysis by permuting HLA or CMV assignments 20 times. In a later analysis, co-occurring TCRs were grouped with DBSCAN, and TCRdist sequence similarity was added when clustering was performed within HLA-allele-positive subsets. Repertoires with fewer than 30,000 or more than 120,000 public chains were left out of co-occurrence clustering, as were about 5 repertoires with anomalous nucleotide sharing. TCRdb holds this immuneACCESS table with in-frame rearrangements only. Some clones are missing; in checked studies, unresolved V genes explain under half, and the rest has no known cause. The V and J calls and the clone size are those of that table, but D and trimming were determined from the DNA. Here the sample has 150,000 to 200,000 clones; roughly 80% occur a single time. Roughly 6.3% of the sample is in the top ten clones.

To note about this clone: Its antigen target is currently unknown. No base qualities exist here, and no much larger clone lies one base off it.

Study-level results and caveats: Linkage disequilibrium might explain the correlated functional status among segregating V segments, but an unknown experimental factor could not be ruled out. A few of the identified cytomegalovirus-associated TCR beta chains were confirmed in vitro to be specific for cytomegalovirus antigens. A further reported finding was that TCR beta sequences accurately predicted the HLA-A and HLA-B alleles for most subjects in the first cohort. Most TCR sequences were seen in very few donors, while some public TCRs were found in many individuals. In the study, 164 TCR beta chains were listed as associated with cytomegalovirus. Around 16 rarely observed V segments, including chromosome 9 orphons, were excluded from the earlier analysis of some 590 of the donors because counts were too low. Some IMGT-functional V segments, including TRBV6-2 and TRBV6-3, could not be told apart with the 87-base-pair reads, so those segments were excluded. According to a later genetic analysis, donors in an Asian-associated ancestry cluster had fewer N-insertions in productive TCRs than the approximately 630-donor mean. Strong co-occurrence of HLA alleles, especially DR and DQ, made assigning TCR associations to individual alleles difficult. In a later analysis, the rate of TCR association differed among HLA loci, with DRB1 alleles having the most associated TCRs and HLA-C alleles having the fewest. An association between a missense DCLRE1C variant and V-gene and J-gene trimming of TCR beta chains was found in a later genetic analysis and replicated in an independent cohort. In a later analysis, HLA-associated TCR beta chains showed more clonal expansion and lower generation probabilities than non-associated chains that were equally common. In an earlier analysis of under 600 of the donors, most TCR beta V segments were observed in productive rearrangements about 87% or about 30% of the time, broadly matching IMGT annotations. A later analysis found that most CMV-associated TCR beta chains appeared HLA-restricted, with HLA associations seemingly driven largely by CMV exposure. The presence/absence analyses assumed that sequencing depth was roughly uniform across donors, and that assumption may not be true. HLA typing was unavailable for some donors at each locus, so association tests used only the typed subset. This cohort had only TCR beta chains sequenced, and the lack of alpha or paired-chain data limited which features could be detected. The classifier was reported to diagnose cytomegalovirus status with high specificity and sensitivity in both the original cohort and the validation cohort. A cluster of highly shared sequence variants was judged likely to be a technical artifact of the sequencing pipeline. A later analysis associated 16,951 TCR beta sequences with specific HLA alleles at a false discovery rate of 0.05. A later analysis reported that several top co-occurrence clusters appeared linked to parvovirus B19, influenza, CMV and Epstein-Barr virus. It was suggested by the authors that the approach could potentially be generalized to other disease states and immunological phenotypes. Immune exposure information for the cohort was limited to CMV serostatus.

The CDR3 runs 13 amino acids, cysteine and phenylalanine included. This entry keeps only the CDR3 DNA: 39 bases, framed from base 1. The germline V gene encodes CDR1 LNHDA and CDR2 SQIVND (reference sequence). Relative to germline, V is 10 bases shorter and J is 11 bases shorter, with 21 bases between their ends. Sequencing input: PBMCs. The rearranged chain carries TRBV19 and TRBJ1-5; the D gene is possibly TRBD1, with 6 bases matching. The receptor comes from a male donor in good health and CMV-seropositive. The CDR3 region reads CATHSGTLRAQHF. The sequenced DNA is TGTGCCACCCATTCCGGGACACTCCGGGCCCAGCATTTT.